This T cell receptor (beta chain) is drawn from a study of graft-versus-host responses after intestinal transplantation. This clone is a singleton in its sample. As yet, its antigen is unknown. Germline CDR1 and CDR2: SGHNT and YYREEE (reference sequence). The CDR3 is 18 residues long. V lost 4 bases, J lost 2 bases, and 19 bases lay in between. The assay was immunoSEQ multiplex PCR, and TCRdb's table has in-frame clones only and misses some. Of 43,000 or so clones listed, about 95% are singletons. Study-level results: GvH clonotypes were identified within recipient marrow, with a subset emerging first in ileum or blood.

The material sequenced was PBMCs, taken approximately 350 days after intestinal transplant. The V call is TRBV5-4, the J call TRBJ2-6, with D maybe TRBD1 (6 bases). This receptor was obtained from a human patient who received an intestinal transplant, so some T cells may come from the graft donor. CDR3 amino acids: CASSLPQGNSPGANVLTF. As DNA, the CDR3 is TGTGCCAGCAGCCTACCGCAGGGGAACTCGCCTGGGGCCAACGTCCTGACTTTC. Variable domain in full (rest from reference TRBV5-4 and TRBJ2-6): ETGVTQSPTHLIKTRGQQVTLRCSSQSGHNTVSWYQQALGQGPQFIFQYYREEENGRGNFPPRFSGLQFPNYSSELNVNALELDDSALYLCASSLPQGNSPGANVLTFGAGSRLTVL.